The source of this T cell receptor beta chain is a study of blood T cell repertoires in COVID-19. In the authors' methods: From reference gene primer amplification, estimates of nucleated cell counts were derived. The repertoire was sequenced with immunoSEQ multiplex PCR; TCRdb's copy has only in-frame clones and lacks some. From that table come the V and J calls and clone size; the DNA was used to work out D and trimming. The sample has more than 140,000 clones; 84% are singletons. The CDR3 runs to 16 residues. Germline-derived CDR1 and CDR2 are LGHNA and YNFKEQ. V lost 2 bases to trimming and J lost 0 bases; unmatched junction nucleotides: 7.

The TCR comes from a woman aged 50 to 65 in a cohort sampled during active or convalescent COVID-19. V is TRBV4-2 and J is TRBJ2-7; 7 bases align to TRBD1. Sequencing was done on a sample of peripheral blood. CDR3 loop: CASSQRTGESSYEQYF. In nucleotides, the CDR3 is TGTGCCAGCAGCCAAAGAACAGGGGAAAGCTCCTACGAGCAGTACTTC.